Given below is one T cell receptor beta chain in context. In the authors' workflow: Amplifying reference gene primers gave estimates of nucleated cell counts. Only in-frame clones appear in the TCRdb table, and some are missing; sequencing was by immunoSEQ multiplex PCR. That table supplies the V and J calls and clone size; D and trimming were determined from the DNA. The sample consists of under 150,000 clones, roughly 76% of them appearing once. The sample comes from a study of blood T cell repertoires in COVID-19. Overall study: Sources were T cells, B-cell-depleted T cells, or PBMCs; the material itself was cDNA or gDNA.

After removal of 7 bases from V and 5 bases from J, the junction contained 10 bases not matched to a gene. The CDR3 sequence is 14 residues long. The germline gives CDR1 MNHEY, CDR2 SVGAGI. V gene TRBV6-5 combines with J gene TRBJ1-2; 7 bases line up with TRBD1. The clonotype originates from a human donor with acute or convalescent COVID-19. The donor label of this sample is uncertain. The specimen was peripheral blood. CDR3 residues: CASTNQGGGYGYTF. For the CDR3, the DNA is TGTGCCAGCACCAACCAGGGGGGTGGTTATGGCTACACCTTC.